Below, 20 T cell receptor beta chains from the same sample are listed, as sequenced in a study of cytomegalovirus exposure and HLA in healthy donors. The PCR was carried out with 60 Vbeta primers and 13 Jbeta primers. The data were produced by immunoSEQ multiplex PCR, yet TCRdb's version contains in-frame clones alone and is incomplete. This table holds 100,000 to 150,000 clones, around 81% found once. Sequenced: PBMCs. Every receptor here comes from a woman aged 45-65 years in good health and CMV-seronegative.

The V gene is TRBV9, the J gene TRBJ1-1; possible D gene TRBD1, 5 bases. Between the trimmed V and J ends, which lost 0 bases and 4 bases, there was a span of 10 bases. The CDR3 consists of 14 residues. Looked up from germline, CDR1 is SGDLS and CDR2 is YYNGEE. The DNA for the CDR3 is TGTGCCAGCAGCGTAGAATCAGGGATCACTGAAGCTTTCTTT. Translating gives CASSVESGITEAFF.

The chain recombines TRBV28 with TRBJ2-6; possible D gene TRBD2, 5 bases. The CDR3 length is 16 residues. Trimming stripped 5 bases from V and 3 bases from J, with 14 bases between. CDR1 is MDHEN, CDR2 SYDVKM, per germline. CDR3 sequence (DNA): TGTGCCAGCAGTGCCCCCGTCGGGGTTGGGGCCAACGTCCTGACTTTC. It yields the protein CASSAPVGVGANVLTF.

As DNA, the CDR3 is TGCAGCGTAGCACAGGGTCTCATGGCAGGCTATGGCTACACCTTC. Translating gives CSVAQGLMAGYGYTF. The gene calls are TRBV29-1 and TRBJ1-2, with TRBD1 as a possible D gene (6 bases). Germline CDR1 is SQVTM and CDR2 is ANQGSEA. V was shortened by 6 bases and J by 4 bases, with 21 bases between the two germline ends. The CDR3 runs 15 residues.

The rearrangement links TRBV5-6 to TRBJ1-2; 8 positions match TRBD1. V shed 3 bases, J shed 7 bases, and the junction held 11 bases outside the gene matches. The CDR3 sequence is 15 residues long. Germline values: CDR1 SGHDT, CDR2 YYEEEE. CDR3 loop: CASSSRPEDRAGYTF. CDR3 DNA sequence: TGTGCCAGCAGCTCGCGACCAGAGGACAGGGCTGGCTACACCTTC. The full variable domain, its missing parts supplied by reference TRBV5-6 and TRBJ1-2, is DAGVTQSPTHLIKTRGQQVTLRCSPKSGHDTVSWYQQALGQGPQFIFQYYEEEERQRGNFPDRFSGHQFPNYSSELNVNALLLGDSALYLCASSSRPEDRAGYTFGSGTRLTVV.

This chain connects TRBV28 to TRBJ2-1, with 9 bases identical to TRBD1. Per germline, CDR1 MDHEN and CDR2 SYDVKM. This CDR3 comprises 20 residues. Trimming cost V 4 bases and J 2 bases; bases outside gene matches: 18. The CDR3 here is CASSSDRGRLAGATYNEQFF. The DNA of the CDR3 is TGTGCCAGCAGTTCCGACAGGGGGAGGCTAGCCGGAGCGACCTACAATGAGCAGTTCTTC. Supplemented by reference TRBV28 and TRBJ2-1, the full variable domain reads DVKVTQSSRYLVKRTGEKVFLECVQDMDHENMFWYRQDPGLGLRLIYFSYDVKMKEKGDIPEGYSVSREKKERFSLILESASTNQTSMYLCASSSDRGRLAGATYNEQFFGPGTRLTVL.

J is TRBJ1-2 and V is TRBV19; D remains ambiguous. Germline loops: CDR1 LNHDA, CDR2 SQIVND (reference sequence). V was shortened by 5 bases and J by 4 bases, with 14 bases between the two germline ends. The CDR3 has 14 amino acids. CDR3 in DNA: TGTGCCAGTAGTCTGGGGAGCAGAGTCTATGGCTACACCTTC. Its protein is CASSLGSRVYGYTF.

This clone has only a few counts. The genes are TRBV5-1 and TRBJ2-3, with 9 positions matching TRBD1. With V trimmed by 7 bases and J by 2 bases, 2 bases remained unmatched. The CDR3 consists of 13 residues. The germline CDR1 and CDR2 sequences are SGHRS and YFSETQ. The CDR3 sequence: CASWDRVTDTQYF. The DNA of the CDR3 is TGCGCCAGCTGGGACAGGGTCACAGATACGCAGTATTTT.

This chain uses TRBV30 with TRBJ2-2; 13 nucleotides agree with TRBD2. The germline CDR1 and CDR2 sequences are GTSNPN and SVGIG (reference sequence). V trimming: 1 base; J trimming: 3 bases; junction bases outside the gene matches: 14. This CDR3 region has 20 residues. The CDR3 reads CAWSAPRLAGGKGDTGELFF. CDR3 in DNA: TGTGCCTGGAGTGCCCCCCGACTAGCGGGAGGTAAGGGAGACACCGGGGAGCTGTTTTTT. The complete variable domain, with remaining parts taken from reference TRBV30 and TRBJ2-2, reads SQTIHQWPATLVQPVGSPLSLECTVEGTSNPNLYWYRQAAGRGLQLLFYSVGIGQISSEVPQNLSASRPQDRQFILSSKKLLLSDSGFYLCAWSAPRLAGGKGDTGELFFGEGSRLTVL.

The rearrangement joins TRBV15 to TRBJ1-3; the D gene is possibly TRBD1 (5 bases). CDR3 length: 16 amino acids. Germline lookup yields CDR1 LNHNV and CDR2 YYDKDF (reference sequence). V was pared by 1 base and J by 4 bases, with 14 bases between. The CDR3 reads CATSRGGTPDGNTIYF. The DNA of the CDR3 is TGTGCCACCAGCAGAGGCGGGACTCCGGACGGAAACACCATATATTTT.

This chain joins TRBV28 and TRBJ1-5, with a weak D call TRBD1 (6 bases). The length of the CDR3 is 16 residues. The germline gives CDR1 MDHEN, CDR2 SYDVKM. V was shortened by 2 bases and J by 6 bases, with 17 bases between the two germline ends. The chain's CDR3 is CASSLGQGPRSQPQHF. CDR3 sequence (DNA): TGTGCCAGCAGTTTAGGGCAGGGGCCCCGCTCTCAGCCCCAGCATTTT.

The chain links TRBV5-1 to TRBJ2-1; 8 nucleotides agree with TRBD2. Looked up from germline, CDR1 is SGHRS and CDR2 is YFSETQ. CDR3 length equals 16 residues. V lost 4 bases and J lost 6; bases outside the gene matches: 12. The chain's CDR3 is CASSAQGLATPNEQFF. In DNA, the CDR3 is TGCGCCAGCAGCGCGCAAGGACTAGCCACCCCCAATGAGCAGTTCTTC.

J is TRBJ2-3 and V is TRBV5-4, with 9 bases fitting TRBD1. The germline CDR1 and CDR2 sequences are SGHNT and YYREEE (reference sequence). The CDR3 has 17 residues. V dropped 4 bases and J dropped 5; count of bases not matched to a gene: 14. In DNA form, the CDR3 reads TGTGCCAGCAGCGACTGGACAGGGGAAACATTAGGAGATACGCAGTATTTT. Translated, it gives CASSDWTGETLGDTQYF.

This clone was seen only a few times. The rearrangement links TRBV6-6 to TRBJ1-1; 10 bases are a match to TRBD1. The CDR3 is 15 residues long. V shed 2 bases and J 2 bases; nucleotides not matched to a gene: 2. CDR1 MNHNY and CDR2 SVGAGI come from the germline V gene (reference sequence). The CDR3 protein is CASSYPTGGNTEAFF. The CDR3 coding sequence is TGTGCCAGCAGTTACCCGACAGGGGGCAACACTGAAGCTTTCTTT.

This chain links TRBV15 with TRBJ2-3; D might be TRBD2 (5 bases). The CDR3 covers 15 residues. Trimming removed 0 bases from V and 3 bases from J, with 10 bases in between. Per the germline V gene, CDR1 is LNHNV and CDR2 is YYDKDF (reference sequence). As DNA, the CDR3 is TGTGCCACCAGCAGAGATCCCGGGATAACAGATACGCAGTATTTT. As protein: CATSRDPGITDTQYF.

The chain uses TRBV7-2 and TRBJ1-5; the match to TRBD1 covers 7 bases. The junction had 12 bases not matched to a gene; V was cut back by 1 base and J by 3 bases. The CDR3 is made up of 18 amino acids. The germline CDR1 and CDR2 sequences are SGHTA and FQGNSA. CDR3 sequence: CASSLEAGGKGNNQPQHF. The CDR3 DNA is TGTGCCAGCAGCTTAGAAGCAGGGGGTAAAGGAAACAATCAGCCCCAGCATTTT.

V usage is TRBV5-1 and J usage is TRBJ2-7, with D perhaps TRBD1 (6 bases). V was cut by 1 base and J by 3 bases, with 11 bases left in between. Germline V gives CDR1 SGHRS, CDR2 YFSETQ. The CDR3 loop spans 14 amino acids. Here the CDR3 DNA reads TGCGCCAGCAGCTTGATAGGACAGTTCTACGAGCAGTACTTC. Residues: CASSLIGQFYEQYF.

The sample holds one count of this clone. DNA for the CDR3: TGCGCCAGCAGCCAGGGAGGATATAGCAATCAGCCCCAGCATTTT. It codes for CASSQGGYSNQPQHF. The rearrangement joins TRBV4-1 to TRBJ1-5, with D uncertain. Germline V CDR1 and CDR2: MGHRA, YSYEKL. Trimming pared 3 bases from V and 0 bases from J, leaving 9 bases between. CDR3 length: 15 residues.

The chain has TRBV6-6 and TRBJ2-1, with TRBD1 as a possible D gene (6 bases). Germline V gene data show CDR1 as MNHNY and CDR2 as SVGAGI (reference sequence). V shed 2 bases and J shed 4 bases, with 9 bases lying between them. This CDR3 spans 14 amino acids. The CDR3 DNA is TGTGCCAGCAGTTACCGGGACACTTACAATGAGCAGTTCTTC. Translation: CASSYRDTYNEQFF.

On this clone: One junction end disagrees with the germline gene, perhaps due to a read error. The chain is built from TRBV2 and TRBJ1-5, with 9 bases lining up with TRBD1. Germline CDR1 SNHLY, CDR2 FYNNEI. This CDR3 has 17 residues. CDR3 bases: TGTGCCAGCAGTGAAGGACAGGGGGGCCTTCATAGCCAGCCCCAGAATTTT. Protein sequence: CASSEGQGGLHSQPQNF.

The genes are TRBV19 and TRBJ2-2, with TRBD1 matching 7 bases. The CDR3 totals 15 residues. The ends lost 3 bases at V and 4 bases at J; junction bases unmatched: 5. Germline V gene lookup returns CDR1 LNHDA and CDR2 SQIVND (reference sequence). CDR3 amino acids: CASSIQGVRTGELFF. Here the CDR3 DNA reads TGTGCCAGTAGTATTCAGGGGGTGCGCACCGGGGAGCTGTTTTTT.